The T cell receptor (beta chain) under discussion was sequenced for a study of cytomegalovirus exposure and HLA in healthy donors. Germline CDR1 ENHRY, CDR2 SYGVKD. J was trimmed by 5 bases and V by 6 bases; bases with no gene match: 6. CDR3 length: 15 residues. 60 Vbeta and 13 Jbeta primers were used in PCR. TCRdb keeps only in-frame clones here, not all; method: immunoSEQ multiplex PCR. This sample has 210,000 or so clones, with more than 65% found just once. V gene TRBV10-3 combines with J gene TRBJ2-1; TRBD1 matches 11 bases. Sequencing used PBMCs. The clonotype originates from a man aged 18 to 29 in good health and CMV-seronegative. The CDR3 loop is CAIRRTGGKDNEQFF. In DNA, the CDR3 is TGTGCCATCAGAAGGACAGGGGGCAAGGACAATGAGCAGTTCTTC.